A single sample gave rise to the 18 T cell receptor beta chains below, sequenced in a study of cytomegalovirus exposure and HLA in healthy donors. PCR was performed using 60 Vbeta and 13 Jbeta primers. This table comes from immunoSEQ multiplex PCR, and its TCRdb copy is limited to in-frame clones, with some not included. Of fewer than 250,000 clones in the sample, 80% to 90% are singletons; the top ten hold around 3%. The specimen sequenced was PBMCs. The receptors come from a man aged 30 to 45 in good health and CMV-seronegative.

CDR3 amino acids: CASSSDGWGRDTQYF. The CDR3 DNA reads as TGTGCCAGCAGCTCCGACGGATGGGGGCGAGATACGCAGTATTTT. This chain links TRBV7-2 with TRBJ2-3; D may be TRBD1 (6 bases). Germline CDR1 is SGHTA and CDR2 is FQGNSA. V lost 4 bases, J lost 5 bases, and 16 bases lay in between. CDR3 length: 15 residues.

This clone has only a few counts. This chain links TRBV5-4 with TRBJ2-7, with D possibly being TRBD2 (5 bases). The CDR3 spans 13 residues. The germline CDR1 and CDR2 sequences are SGHNT and YYREEE (reference sequence). V was cut by 4 bases and J by 6 bases, with 14 bases left in between. This chain's CDR3 is CASSNGLTSEQYF. CDR3 nucleotides: TGTGCCAGCAGCAATGGACTTACAAGCGAGCAGTACTTC.

The gene calls are TRBV6-1 and TRBJ1-1; possibly TRBD1 for D (6 bases). This CDR3 has 13 amino acids. CDR1 is MNHNS, CDR2 SASEGT, per germline. The V and J ends lost 2 bases and 9 bases respectively, with 13 bases between them. The CDR3 nucleotides are TGTGCCAGCAGTGAATGGGGGCTAGTCCAAGCTTTCTTT. Amino acid sequence: CASSEWGLVQAFF.

This sequence joins TRBV4-3 and TRBJ2-1, with 10 bases lining up with TRBD2. Trimming cost V 0 bases and J 0 bases; bases outside gene matches: 5. This CDR3 has 18 residues. The germline CDR1 and CDR2 sequences are LGHNA and YSLEER. The CDR3 protein is CASSQDLAGGFSYNEQFF. The CDR3 coding sequence is TGCGCCAGCAGCCAAGACTTAGCGGGGGGTTTCTCCTACAATGAGCAGTTCTTC.

V gene TRBV5-1 combines with J gene TRBJ2-3, with 15 bases lining up with TRBD2. Germline CDR1 SGHRS, CDR2 YFSETQ. V gave up 0 bases and J gave up 6 bases; unmatched junction bases: 5. CDR3 length equals 17 residues. CDR3 residues: CASSLVGTSGGSDTQYF. DNA of the CDR3: TGCGCCAGCAGCTTGGTGGGGACTAGCGGGGGGAGTGATACGCAGTATTTT.

The rearrangement joins TRBV4-3 to TRBJ2-3; 7 positions match TRBD2. This CDR3 is built from 16 residues. J lost 6 bases, V lost 0 bases, and 9 bases had no gene match. Per germline, CDR1 LGHNA and CDR2 YSLEER. CDR3 DNA sequence: TGCGCCAGCAGCCAAGATCTTCCGGGGGAGGGCGATACGCAGTATTTT. It translates to CASSQDLPGEGDTQYF.

This clone was counted between two and nine times. The gene calls are TRBV7-2 and TRBJ2-1; 7 nucleotides match TRBD1. In germline, CDR1 is SGHTA, CDR2 FQGNSA. The V and J ends lost 2 bases and 8 bases, in that order; junction bases with no gene match: 6. The CDR3 is 14 amino acids. The CDR3 sequence: CASSLMTGRDEQFF. For the CDR3, the DNA is TGTGCCAGCAGCTTAATGACAGGGCGGGATGAGCAGTTCTTC.

The rearrangement links TRBV6-6 to TRBJ2-1; the D gene is possibly TRBD2 (6 bases). The CDR3 loop spans 15 amino acids. Trimming stripped 6 bases from V and 4 bases from J, with 16 bases between. Germline values: CDR1 MNHNY, CDR2 SVGAGI (reference sequence). The CDR3 protein is CASRPGGARYNEQFF. The CDR3 nucleotides are TGTGCCAGCAGACCCGGGGGAGCCAGGTACAATGAGCAGTTCTTC.

The chain recombines TRBV19 with TRBJ1-6; TRBD1 matches at 8 bases. The CDR3 loop spans 20 amino acids. Per germline, CDR1 LNHDA and CDR2 SQIVND (reference sequence). The J segment lost 7 bases and the V segment lost 4 bases, leaving 21 bases of the junction unmatched. CDR3 amino acids: CASSTFISRGTGGRNSPLHF. CDR3 in DNA: TGTGCCAGTAGTACCTTCATCTCCAGGGGGACAGGAGGTAGGAATTCACCCCTCCACTTT.

The chain has TRBV7-2 and TRBJ1-6, with 7 bases aligning to TRBD1. CDR1 is SGHTA, CDR2 FQGNSA, per germline. The junction had 9 bases not matched to a gene; V was cut back by 4 bases and J by 0 bases. The CDR3 has 18 amino acids. CDR3 amino acids: CASSSTGVSSSYNSPLHF. The CDR3, as DNA: TGTGCCAGCAGCTCCACAGGGGTTTCGAGCTCCTATAATTCACCCCTCCACTTT.

The chain joins TRBV5-4 to TRBJ2-2; tentative D call: TRBD1 (5 bases). In germline, CDR1 is SGHNT, CDR2 YYREEE (reference sequence). This CDR3 is built from 15 residues. The V and J ends lost 2 bases and 4 bases respectively, with 12 bases between them. CDR3 DNA: TGTGCCAGCAGCTTCCAGGGCGGTGGCACCGGGGAGCTGTTTTTT. As protein: CASSFQGGGTGELFF.

This clone came up once. The CDR3 spells CASSVSGQGGNTIYF. CDR3 coding DNA: TGTGCCAGCAGCGTATCCGGACAGGGGGGAAACACCATATATTTT. This rearrangement joins TRBV9 to TRBJ1-3; 9 bases match TRBD1. Germline lookup yields CDR1 SGDLS and CDR2 YYNGEE. This CDR3 is 15 amino acids long. Trimming removed 1 base from V and 4 bases from J; junction bases left unmatched: 3.

This clone was recorded once. The rearrangement links TRBV12-5 to TRBJ1-2; 10 bases match TRBD1. Per the germline V gene, CDR1 is LGHNT and CDR2 is FRNRAP. V dropped 5 bases and J dropped 6; count of bases not matched to a gene: 9. The CDR3 has 15 amino acids. CDR3: CASGVTGQGTNGYTF. The CDR3 region has the DNA TGTGCTAGTGGTGTCACGGGACAGGGGACGAATGGCTACACCTTC.

This chain joins TRBV2 and TRBJ2-7; TRBD1 matches at 7 bases. This CDR3 has 15 residues. CDR1 is SNHLY and CDR2 is FYNNEI in the germline V gene. Trimming at V came to 2 bases and at J to 1 base, leaving 5 bases not matched to a gene. Here the CDR3 DNA reads TGTGCCAGCAGTGAATCTCGGGGACAGTCCTACGAGCAGTACTTC. Protein: CASSESRGQSYEQYF.

The rearrangement joins TRBV5-4 to TRBJ2-7; maybe TRBD2 (7 bases). Germline V gene lookup returns CDR1 SGHNT and CDR2 YYREEE (reference sequence). V was pared by 4 bases and J by 0 bases, with 11 bases between. There are 14 residues in the CDR3. The CDR3 spells CASSVRGGSYEQYF. CDR3 coding DNA: TGTGCCAGCAGCGTAAGGGGGGGCTCCTACGAGCAGTACTTC. The variable domain in full, completed from reference TRBV5-4 and TRBJ2-7, reads ETGVTQSPTHLIKTRGQQVTLRCSSQSGHNTVSWYQQALGQGPQFIFQYYREEENGRGNFPPRFSGLQFPNYSSELNVNALELDDSALYLCASSVRGGSYEQYFGPGTRLTVT.

The chain couples TRBV27 to TRBJ1-2; TRBD1 matches 9 bases. Trimming at V came to 6 bases and at J to 0 bases, leaving 14 bases not matched to a gene. In germline, CDR1 is MNHEY, CDR2 SMNVEV (reference sequence). This CDR3 comprises 18 residues. The CDR3: CASSRSGTGSMANYGYTF. CDR3 coding DNA: TGTGCCAGCAGCAGATCCGGGACAGGGAGCATGGCTAACTATGGCTACACCTTC.

The chain couples TRBV12-5 to TRBJ2-4; D may be TRBD1 (6 bases). This CDR3 is 19 amino acids long. CDR1 is LGHNT, CDR2 FRNRAP, per germline. Trimming shortened V by 0 bases and J by 0 bases, and 18 bases separated the two germline ends. The DNA of the CDR3 is TGTGCTAGTGGTTTGGTAAGGGGGTACAGGCCACTAGCCAAAAACATTCAGTACTTC. Encoded protein: CASGLVRGYRPLAKNIQYF.

This clone has a single count. The genes are TRBV9 and TRBJ1-1, with a tentative D call TRBD1 (5 bases). Germline lookup yields CDR1 SGDLS and CDR2 YYNGEE. The CDR3 contains 15 residues. Trimming removed 2 bases at V and 4 bases at J, with 15 bases between. CDR3 coding DNA: TGTGCCAGCAGCGTTAGCGGGACGGCCCTCACTGAAGCTTTCTTT. It translates to CASSVSGTALTEAFF.